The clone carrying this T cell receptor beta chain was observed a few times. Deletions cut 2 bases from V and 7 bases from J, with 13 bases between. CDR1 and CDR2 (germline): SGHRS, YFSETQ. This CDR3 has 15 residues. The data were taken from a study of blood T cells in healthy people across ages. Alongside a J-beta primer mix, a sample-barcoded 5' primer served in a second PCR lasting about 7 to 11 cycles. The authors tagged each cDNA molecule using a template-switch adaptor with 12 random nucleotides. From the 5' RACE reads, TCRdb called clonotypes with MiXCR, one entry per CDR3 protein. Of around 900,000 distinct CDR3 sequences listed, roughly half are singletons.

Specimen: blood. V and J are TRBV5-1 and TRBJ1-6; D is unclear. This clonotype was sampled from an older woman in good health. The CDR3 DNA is TGCGCCAGCAGCTTAGCGGCCGGCCAAAATTCACCCCTCCACTTT. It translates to CASSLAAGQNSPLHF. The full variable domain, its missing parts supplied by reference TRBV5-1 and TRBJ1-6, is KAGVTQTPRYLIKTRGQQVTLSCSPISGHRSVSWYQQTPGQGLQFLFEYFSETQRNKGNFPGRFSGRQFSNSRSEMNVSTLELGDSALYLCASSLAAGQNSPLHFGNGTRLTVT.